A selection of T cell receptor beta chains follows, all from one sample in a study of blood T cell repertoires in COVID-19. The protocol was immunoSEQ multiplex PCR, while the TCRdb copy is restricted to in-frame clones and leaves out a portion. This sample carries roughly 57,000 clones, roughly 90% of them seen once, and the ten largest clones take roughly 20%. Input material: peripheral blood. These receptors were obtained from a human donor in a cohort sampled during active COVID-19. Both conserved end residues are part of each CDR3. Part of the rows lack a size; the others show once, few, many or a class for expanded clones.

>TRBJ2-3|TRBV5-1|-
CASSLSAGGVRTDTQYF
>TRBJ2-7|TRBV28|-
CASSLGSGHYEQYF
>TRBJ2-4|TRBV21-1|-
CASSKDRGGGSDIQYF
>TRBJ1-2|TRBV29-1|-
CSVDEFLNYGYTF
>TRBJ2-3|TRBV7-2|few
CASSLDSGGADTQYF
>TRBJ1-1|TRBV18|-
CASSPDRSEAFF
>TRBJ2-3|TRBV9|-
CASSLSPADTQYF
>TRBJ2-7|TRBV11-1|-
CASSLNQGSSYEQYF
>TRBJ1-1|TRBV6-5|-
CASSYSAGRVSTEAFF
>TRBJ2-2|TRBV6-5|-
CASNRRGGTGELFF
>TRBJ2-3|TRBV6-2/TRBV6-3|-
CASSYGTGVDTQYF
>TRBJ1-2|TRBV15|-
CATSLKRDSNYGYTF
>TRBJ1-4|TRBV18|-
CASSPGQASEKLFF
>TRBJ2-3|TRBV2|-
CASSRGSGGGRDTQYF
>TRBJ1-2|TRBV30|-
CAWSVQVGRSYGYTF
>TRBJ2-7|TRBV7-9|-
CASSSTGGRYEQYF
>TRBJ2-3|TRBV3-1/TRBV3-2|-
CASSQDRFRTDTQYF
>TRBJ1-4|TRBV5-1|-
CASSFAGTGGEKLFF
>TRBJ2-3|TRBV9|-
CASSNRDRVLSMDTQYF
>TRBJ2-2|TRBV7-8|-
CASSSLAGHTGELFF
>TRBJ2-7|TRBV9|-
CASSVAGLVLGGEQYF
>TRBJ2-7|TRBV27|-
CASSPPGHYEQYF
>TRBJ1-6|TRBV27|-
CASSSGMANSPLHF
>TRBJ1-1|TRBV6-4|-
CASRRTGNTEAFF
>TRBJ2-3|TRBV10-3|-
CAASLAGTDTQYF
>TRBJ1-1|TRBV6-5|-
CASSYDRLNTEAFF
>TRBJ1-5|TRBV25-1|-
CASSGDRGQPQHF
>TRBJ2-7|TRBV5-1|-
CASSLAESSYEQYF
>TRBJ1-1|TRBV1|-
CTSSQDCRGSDWTEAFF
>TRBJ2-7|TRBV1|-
CTSSQRLAVSYEQYF
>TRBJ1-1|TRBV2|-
CASDRGGTEAFF
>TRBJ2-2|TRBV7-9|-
CASSLIAGGLSTGELFF
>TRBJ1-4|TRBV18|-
CASSLLTGQGNEKLFF
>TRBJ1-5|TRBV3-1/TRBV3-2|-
CASTQTTSSGVDQPQHF
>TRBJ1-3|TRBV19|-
CASTIRGSGNTIYF
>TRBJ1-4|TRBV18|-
CASSPATVNEKLFF
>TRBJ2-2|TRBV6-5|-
CASQTGGDTGELFF
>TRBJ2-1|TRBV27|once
CASSLSQFLGYEQFF
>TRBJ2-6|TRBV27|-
CASSSSGGGDSGANVLTF
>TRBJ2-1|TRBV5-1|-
CASSSTPGLAGEFF
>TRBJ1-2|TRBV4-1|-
CASSRTGNEINYGYTF
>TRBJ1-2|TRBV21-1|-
CASSERDTYTF
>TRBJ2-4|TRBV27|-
CASSLSGQGLAKNIQYF
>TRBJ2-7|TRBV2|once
CASRWAGYEQYF